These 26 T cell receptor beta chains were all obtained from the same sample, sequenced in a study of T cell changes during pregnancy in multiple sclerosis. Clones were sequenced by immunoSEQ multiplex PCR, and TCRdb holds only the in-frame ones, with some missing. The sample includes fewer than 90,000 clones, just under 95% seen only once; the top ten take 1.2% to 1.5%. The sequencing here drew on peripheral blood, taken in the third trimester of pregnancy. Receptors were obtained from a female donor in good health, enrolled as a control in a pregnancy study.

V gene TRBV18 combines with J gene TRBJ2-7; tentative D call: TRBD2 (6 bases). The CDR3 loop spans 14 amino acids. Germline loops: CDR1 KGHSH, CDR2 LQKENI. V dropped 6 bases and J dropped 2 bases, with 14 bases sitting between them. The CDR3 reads CASSSRDSAYEQYF. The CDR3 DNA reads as TGTGCCAGCTCGTCTCGGGACTCCGCCTACGAGCAGTACTTC.

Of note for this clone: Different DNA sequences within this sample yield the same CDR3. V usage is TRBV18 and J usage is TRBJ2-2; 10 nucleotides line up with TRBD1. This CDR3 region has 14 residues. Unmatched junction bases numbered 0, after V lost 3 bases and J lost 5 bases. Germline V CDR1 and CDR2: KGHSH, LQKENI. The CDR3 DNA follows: TGTGCCAGCTCACCGGGACAGGGGACCGGGGAGCTGTTTTTT. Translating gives CASSPGQGTGELFF.

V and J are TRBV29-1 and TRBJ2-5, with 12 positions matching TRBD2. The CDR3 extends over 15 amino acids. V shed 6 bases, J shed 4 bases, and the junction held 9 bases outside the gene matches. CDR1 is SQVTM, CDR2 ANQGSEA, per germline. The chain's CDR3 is CSVARLAGGLETQYF. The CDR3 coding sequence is TGCAGCGTCGCAAGGCTAGCGGGAGGGCTAGAGACCCAGTACTTC.

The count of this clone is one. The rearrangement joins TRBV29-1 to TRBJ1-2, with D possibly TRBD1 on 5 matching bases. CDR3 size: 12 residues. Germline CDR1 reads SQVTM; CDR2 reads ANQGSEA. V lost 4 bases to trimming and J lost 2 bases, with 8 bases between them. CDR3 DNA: TGCAGCGTTGGGGGACTGAACTATGGCTACACCTTC. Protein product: CSVGGLNYGYTF.

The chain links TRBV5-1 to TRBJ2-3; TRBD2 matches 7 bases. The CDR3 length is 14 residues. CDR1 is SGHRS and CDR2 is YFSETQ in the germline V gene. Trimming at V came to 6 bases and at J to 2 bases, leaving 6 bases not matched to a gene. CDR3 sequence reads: CASTAGDPTDTQYF. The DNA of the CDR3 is TGCGCCAGCACTGCGGGAGATCCCACAGATACGCAGTATTTT.

CDR3 loop: CASRAPPTNTGELFF. The CDR3 coding sequence is TGTGCCAGCAGGGCCCCCCCCACGAACACCGGGGAGCTGTTTTTT. V gene TRBV27 combines with J gene TRBJ2-2; D is uncertain. Germline values: CDR1 MNHEY, CDR2 SMNVEV (reference sequence). The V and J ends lost 6 bases and 0 bases respectively, with 11 bases between them. The CDR3 is made up of 15 amino acids.

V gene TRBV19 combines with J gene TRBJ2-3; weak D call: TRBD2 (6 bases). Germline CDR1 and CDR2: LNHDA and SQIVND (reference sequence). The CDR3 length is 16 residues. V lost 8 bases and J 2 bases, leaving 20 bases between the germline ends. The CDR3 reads CASANRGTPNTDTQYF. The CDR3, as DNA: TGTGCCAGTGCGAACCGCGGGACTCCCAACACAGATACGCAGTATTTT.

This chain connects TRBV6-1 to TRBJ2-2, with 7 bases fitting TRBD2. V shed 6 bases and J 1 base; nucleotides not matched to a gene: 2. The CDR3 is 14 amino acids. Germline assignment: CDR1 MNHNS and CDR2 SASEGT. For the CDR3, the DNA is TGTGCCAGCAGAGGCGGGAGGAACACCGGGGAGCTGTTTTTT. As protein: CASRGGRNTGELFF.

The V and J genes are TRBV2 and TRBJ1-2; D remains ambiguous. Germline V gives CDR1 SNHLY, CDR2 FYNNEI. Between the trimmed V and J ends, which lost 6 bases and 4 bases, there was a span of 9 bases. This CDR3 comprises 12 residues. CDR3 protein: CASRKGVYGYTF. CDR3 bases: TGTGCCAGCAGGAAAGGAGTCTATGGCTACACCTTC.

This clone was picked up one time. The CDR3 sequence is CASSPGPRAGELFF. The CDR3 nucleotides are TGTGCCAGCAGCCCCGGACCGCGGGCCGGGGAGCTGTTTTTT. The chain uses TRBV28 and TRBJ2-2; TRBD2 is a possible D gene (5 bases). Germline-derived CDR1 and CDR2 are MDHEN and SYDVKM. Trimming removed 6 bases at V and 6 bases at J, with 14 bases between. This CDR3 comprises 14 residues.

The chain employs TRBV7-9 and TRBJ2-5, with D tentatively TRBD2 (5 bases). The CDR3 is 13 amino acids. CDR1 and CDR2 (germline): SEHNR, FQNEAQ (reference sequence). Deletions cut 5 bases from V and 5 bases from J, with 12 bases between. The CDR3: CASSRGSEETQYF. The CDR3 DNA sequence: TGTGCCAGCAGCCGCGGTAGCGAGGAGACCCAGTACTTC.

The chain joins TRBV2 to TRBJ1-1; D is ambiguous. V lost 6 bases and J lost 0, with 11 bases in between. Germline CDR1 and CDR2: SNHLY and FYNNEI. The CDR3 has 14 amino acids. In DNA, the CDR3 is TGTGCCAGCAGATTCGCCAGTATGAACACTGAAGCTTTCTTT. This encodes CASRFASMNTEAFF.

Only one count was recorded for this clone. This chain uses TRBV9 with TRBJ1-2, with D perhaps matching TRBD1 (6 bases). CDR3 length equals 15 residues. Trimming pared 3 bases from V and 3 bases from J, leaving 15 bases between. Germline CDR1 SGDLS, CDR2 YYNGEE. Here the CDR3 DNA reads TGTGCCAGCAGCGAGGGGGTTCAAGGCCACTATGGCTACACCTTC. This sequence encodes CASSEGVQGHYGYTF.

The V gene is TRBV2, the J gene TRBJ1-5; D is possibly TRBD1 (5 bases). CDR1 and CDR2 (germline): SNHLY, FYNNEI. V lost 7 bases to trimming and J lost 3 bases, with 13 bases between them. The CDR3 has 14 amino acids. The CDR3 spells CASKRGLTNQPQHF. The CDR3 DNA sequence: TGTGCCAGCAAAAGGGGACTAACCAATCAGCCCCAGCATTTT. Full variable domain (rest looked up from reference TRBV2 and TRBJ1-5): EPEVTQTPSHQVTQMGQEVILRCVPISNHLYFYWYRQILGQKVEFLVSFYNNEISEKSEIFDDQFSVERPDGSNFTLKIRSTKLEDSAMYFCASKRGLTNQPQHFGDGTRLSIL.

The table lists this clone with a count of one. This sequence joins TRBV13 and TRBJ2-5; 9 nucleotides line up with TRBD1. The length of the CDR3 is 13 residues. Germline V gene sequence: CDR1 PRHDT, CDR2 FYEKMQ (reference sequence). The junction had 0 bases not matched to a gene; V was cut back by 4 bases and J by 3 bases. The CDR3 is CASSWDREETQYF. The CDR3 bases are TGTGCCAGCAGCTGGGACAGGGAAGAGACCCAGTACTTC.

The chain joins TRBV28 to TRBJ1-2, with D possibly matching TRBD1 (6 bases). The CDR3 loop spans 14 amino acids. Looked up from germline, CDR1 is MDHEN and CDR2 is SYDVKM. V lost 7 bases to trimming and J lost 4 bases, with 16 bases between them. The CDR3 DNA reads TGTGCCAGCACCCCGGGGGGGCGCAGCTATGGCTACACCTTC. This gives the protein CASTPGGRSYGYTF.

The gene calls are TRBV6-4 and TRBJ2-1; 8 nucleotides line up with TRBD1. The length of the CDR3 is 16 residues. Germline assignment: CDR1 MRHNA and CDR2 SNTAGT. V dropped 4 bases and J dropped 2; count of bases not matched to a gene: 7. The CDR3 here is CASSVDRGSPYNEQFF. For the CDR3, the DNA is TGTGCCAGCAGTGTTGACAGGGGTAGCCCCTACAATGAGCAGTTCTTC.

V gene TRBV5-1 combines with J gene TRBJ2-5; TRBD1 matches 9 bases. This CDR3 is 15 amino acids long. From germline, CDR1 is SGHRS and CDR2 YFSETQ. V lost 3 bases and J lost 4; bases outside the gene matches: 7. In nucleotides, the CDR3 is TGCGCCAGCAGCTCTGCCTCGGGACAGGGAGAGACCCAGTACTTC. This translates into CASSSASGQGETQYF.

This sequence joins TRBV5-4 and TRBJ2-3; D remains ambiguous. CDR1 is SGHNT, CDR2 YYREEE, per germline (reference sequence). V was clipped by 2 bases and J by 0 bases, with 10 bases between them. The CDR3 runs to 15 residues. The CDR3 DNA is TGTGCCAGCAGCTTAGAGCCTTCTAGCACAGATACGCAGTATTTT. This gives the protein CASSLEPSSTDTQYF.

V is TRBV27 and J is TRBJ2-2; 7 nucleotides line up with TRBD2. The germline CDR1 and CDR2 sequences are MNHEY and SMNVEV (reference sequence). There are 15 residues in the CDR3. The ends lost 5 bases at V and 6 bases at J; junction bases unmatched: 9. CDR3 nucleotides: TGTGCCAGCAGTCCGAGGGATCGGGGGGCCGGGGAGCTGTTTTTT. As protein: CASSPRDRGAGELFF.

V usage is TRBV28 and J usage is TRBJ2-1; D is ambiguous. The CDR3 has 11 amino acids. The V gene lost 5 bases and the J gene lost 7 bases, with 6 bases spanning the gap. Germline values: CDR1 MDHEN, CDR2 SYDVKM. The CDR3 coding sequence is TGTGCCAGCAGTCCACGGAATGAGCAGTTCTTC. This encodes CASSPRNEQFF.

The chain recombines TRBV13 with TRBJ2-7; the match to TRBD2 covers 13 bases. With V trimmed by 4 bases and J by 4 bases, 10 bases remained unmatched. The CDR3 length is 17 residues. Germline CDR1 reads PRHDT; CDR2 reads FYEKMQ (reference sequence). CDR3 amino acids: CASSSSGTSGKEYEQYF. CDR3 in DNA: TGTGCCAGCAGCTCCTCCGGGACTAGCGGGAAAGAATACGAGCAGTACTTC. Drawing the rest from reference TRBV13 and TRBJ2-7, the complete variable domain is AAGVIQSPRHLIKEKRETATLKCYPIPRHDTVYWYQQGPGQDPQFLISFYEKMQSDKGSIPDRFSAQQFSDYHSELNMSSLELGDSALYFCASSSSGTSGKEYEQYFGPGTRLTVT.

CDR3 sequence: CASSLRGTEAFF. CDR3 DNA sequence: TGTGCCAGCAGTTTAAGGGGGACTGAAGCTTTCTTT. V is TRBV27 and J is TRBJ1-1; D might be TRBD1 (6 bases). This CDR3 is 12 amino acids long. V was shortened by 2 bases and J by 5 bases, with 6 bases between the two germline ends. The germline CDR1 and CDR2 sequences are MNHEY and SMNVEV (reference sequence).

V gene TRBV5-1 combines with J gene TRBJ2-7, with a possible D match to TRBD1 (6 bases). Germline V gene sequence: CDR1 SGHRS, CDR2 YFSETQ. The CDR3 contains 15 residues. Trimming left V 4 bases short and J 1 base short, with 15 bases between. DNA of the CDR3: TGCGCCAGCAGCCCGACCCCCGGACAGTCCTACGAGCAGTACTTC. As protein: CASSPTPGQSYEQYF.

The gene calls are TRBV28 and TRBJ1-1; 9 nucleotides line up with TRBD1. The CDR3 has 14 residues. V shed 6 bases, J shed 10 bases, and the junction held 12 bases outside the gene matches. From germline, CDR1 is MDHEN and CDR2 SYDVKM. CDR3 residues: CASSSPGTGSRAFF. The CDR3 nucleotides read TGTGCCAGCAGCAGTCCCGGGACAGGGTCGAGAGCTTTCTTT.

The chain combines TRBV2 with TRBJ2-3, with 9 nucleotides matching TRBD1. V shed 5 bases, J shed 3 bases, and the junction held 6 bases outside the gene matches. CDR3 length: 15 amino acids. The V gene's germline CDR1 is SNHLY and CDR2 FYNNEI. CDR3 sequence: CASSLTGGKTDTQYF. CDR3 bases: TGTGCCAGCAGTCTGACAGGGGGGAAGACAGATACGCAGTATTTT.